Shown below are 21 T cell receptor beta chains from a single sample sequenced in a study of shared clonotypes between healthy human individuals. Libraries were prepared by immunoSEQ multiplex PCR; TCRdb keeps only in-frame clonotypes and omits some of them. The sample shows about 2.3 million clones, approximately 93% of them seen only once. Material: naive CD4+ T cells from PBMCs. The subset is: CD45RA+ positively selected. The receptors shown here come from a man between 18 and 29 years old in good health. Some clones in this sample may be carry-over from other donors' samples.

The rearrangement uses TRBV11-2 and TRBJ1-4, with no clear D. Germline V gene lookup returns CDR1 SGHAT and CDR2 FQNNGV. Trimming removed 2 bases at V and 5 bases at J, with 6 bases between. This CDR3 region has 13 residues. The chain's CDR3 is CASSLRVNEKLFF. For the CDR3, the DNA is TGTGCCAGCAGCTTAAGGGTCAATGAAAAACTGTTTTTT.

V is TRBV5-6 and J is TRBJ1-2; no definite D call. The CDR3 runs to 14 residues. Trimming removed 1 base from V and 1 base from J, with 8 bases in between. Germline values: CDR1 SGHDT, CDR2 YYEEEE. The CDR3 loop is CASSLRGNNYGYTF. The CDR3 DNA sequence: TGTGCCAGCAGCTTGAGAGGAAATAACTATGGCTACACCTTC.

Comment on this clone: Other DNA variants within this sample encode the same CDR3. The CDR3 bases are TGTGCCAGCAGTTACTCGAGTCGAACTGAAGCTTTCTTT. This codes for CASSYSSRTEAFF. The chain joins TRBV6-6 to TRBJ1-1, with no clear D. The V gene's germline CDR1 is MNHNY and CDR2 SVGAGI (reference sequence). This CDR3 spans 13 amino acids. The V gene lost 0 bases and the J gene lost 5 bases, with 7 bases spanning the gap.

This chain uses TRBV13 with TRBJ2-3, with a possible D match to TRBD2 (7 bases). The CDR3 is 16 residues long. Trimming removed 5 bases at V and 4 bases at J, with 19 bases between. CDR1 is PRHDT and CDR2 is FYEKMQ in the germline V gene (reference sequence). The CDR3: CASSPLKGGLSDTQYF. Written as DNA, the CDR3 is TGTGCCAGCAGCCCCCTGAAGGGGGGGCTGTCAGATACGCAGTATTTT. The variable domain in full, with the rest retrieved from reference TRBV13 and TRBJ2-3, is AAGVIQSPRHLIKEKRETATLKCYPIPRHDTVYWYQQGPGQDPQFLISFYEKMQSDKGSIPDRFSAQQFSDYHSELNMSSLELGDSALYFCASSPLKGGLSDTQYFGPGTRLTVL.

The J gene is TRBJ1-1, the V gene TRBV19; no clear D gene. Deletions cut 7 bases from V and 0 bases from J, with 9 bases between. This CDR3 region has 13 residues. In germline, CDR1 is LNHDA, CDR2 SQIVND (reference sequence). CDR3 in DNA: TGTGCCAGTACCCCTCAGATGAACACTGAAGCTTTCTTT. This translates into CASTPQMNTEAFF. Full variable domain (remainder filled in from reference TRBV19 and TRBJ1-1): DGGITQSPKYLFRKEGQNVTLSCEQNLNHDAMYWYRQDPGQGLRLIYYSQIVNDFQKGDIAEGYSVSREKKESFPLTVTSAQKNPTAFYLCASTPQMNTEAFFGQGTRLTVV.

V and J are TRBV5-4 and TRBJ1-1; 7 bases are a match to TRBD1. Germline loops: CDR1 SGHNT, CDR2 YYREEE (reference sequence). V trimming: 4 bases; J trimming: 4 bases; junction bases outside the gene matches: 10. CDR3 size: 15 residues. CDR3 nucleotide sequence: TGTGCCAGCAGCGATCCTTACAGGGGTCCCACTGAAGCTTTCTTT. This sequence encodes CASSDPYRGPTEAFF.

The CDR3 sequence is CASSLEGHGNQPQHF. The CDR3 DNA reads as TGTGCCAGCAGCTTAGAGGGTCATGGCAATCAGCCCCAGCATTTT. The chain is built from TRBV7-9 and TRBJ1-5, with D unclear. Germline V gives CDR1 SEHNR, CDR2 FQNEAQ (reference sequence). Trimming shortened V by 1 base and J by 2 bases, and 9 bases separated the two germline ends. CDR3 length: 15 amino acids.

The chain uses TRBV9 and TRBJ2-1; D is unresolved. The CDR3 has 16 residues. The germline V and J ends were trimmed by 0 bases and 1 base, with 11 bases remaining between them. Germline loops: CDR1 SGDLS, CDR2 YYNGEE. CDR3 sequence (DNA): TGTGCCAGCAGCGTAGATCCTAGGCAGTCCTACAATGAGCAGTTCTTC. This encodes CASSVDPRQSYNEQFF.

The rearrangement uses TRBV2 and TRBJ2-5; D might be TRBD1 (6 bases). CDR3 length: 13 amino acids. Germline V lookup: CDR1 SNHLY, CDR2 FYNNEI. Trimming took off 6 bases at V and 5 bases at J, with 13 bases between the two ends. This chain's CDR3 is CASRLGTSETQYF. CDR3 DNA: TGTGCCAGCAGACTCGGGACATCTGAGACCCAGTACTTC.

The chain has TRBV5-1 and TRBJ2-1; TRBD1 might be the D (6 bases). The CDR3 is 15 amino acids. V gave up 0 bases and J gave up 10 bases, with 17 bases separating them. The germline V gene has CDR1 SGHRS and CDR2 YFSETQ. The CDR3 DNA is TGCGCCAGCAGCTTGGTAGGGATATCAGGGGAGGAGCAGTTCTTC. Translated: CASSLVGISGEEQFF. The full variable domain, in which reference TRBV5-1 and TRBJ2-1 provide the parts outside the CDR3, is KAGVTQTPRYLIKTRGQQVTLSCSPISGHRSVSWYQQTPGQGLQFLFEYFSETQRNKGNFPGRFSGRQFSNSRSEMNVSTLELGDSALYLCASSLVGISGEEQFFGPGTRLTVL.

V and J are TRBV10-1 and TRBJ1-5; 10 bases line up with TRBD1. Germline CDR1 reads WNHNN; CDR2 reads SYGVQD (reference sequence). The CDR3 is 20 residues long. V lost 3 bases and J lost 2; bases outside the gene matches: 16. The CDR3 DNA sequence: TGCGCCAGCAGTGATTTGTACCATCTGACCGGGACAGGGGGCAATCAGCCCCAGCATTTT. It specifies CASSDLYHLTGTGGNQPQHF.

The chain employs TRBV14 and TRBJ2-1; D is ambiguous. The CDR3 is made up of 15 amino acids. The germline V gene has CDR1 SGHDN and CDR2 FVKESK. V shed 1 base and J shed 2 bases, with 9 bases lying between them. The CDR3 DNA is TGTGCCAGCAGCCAAGTTCCGGCGGCCTACAATGAGCAGTTCTTC. Amino acid sequence: CASSQVPAAYNEQFF. Full variable domain (rest looked up from reference TRBV14 and TRBJ2-1): EAGVTQFPSHSVIEKGQTVTLRCDPISGHDNLYWYRRVMGKEIKFLLHFVKESKQDESGMPNNRFLAERTGGTYSTLKVQPAELEDSGVYFCASSQVPAAYNEQFFGPGTRLTVL.

The J gene is TRBJ2-5, the V gene TRBV6-1; D unresolved. CDR1 and CDR2 from the germline V gene are MNHNS and SASEGT. V lost 4 bases, J lost 5 bases, and 8 bases lay in between. This CDR3 has 12 residues. In nucleotides, the CDR3 is TGTGCCAGCAGTGTCCCCAAGGAGACCCAGTACTTC. This gives the protein CASSVPKETQYF.

V usage is TRBV7-3 and J usage is TRBJ2-2; perhaps TRBD2 as D (6 bases). The CDR3 runs 13 residues. V was trimmed by 2 bases and J by 8 bases, leaving 9 bases between them. The germline gives CDR1 SGHTA, CDR2 FQGTGA. The CDR3 here is CASSLEAGGELFF. The CDR3 nucleotides are TGTGCCAGCAGCTTAGAGGCGGGAGGGGAGCTGTTTTTT.

This clone was detected a few times. This chain joins TRBV4-1 and TRBJ1-5; D unclear. The germline V gene has CDR1 MGHRA and CDR2 YSYEKL. V was cut by 1 base and J by 4 bases, with 14 bases left in between. This CDR3 is built from 16 residues. CDR3 protein: CASSQVLGSNNQPQHF. The CDR3 region has the DNA TGCGCCAGCAGCCAAGTGCTGGGAAGCAATAATCAGCCCCAGCATTTT.

The chain couples TRBV10-3 to TRBJ2-5, with D possibly being TRBD1 or TRBD2 (6 bases each). The V and J ends lost 3 bases and 13 bases respectively, with 18 bases between them. CDR3 size: 13 residues. Germline CDR1 is ENHRY and CDR2 is SYGVKD. This CDR3 is CAISDGGPWVPYF. In DNA form, the CDR3 reads TGTGCCATCAGTGACGGGGGCCCCTGGGTCCCGTACTTC.

This clone was detected only once. The V and J genes are TRBV14 and TRBJ2-3, with D possibly being TRBD2 (5 bases). The CDR3 has 17 residues. Germline V gene lookup returns CDR1 SGHDN and CDR2 FVKESK. Trimming removed 0 bases from V and 8 bases from J, with 21 bases in between. The CDR3 DNA is TGTGCCAGCAGCCAAGATAAGGAACTAGAGCGGTTAGCTACGCAGTATTTT. Protein: CASSQDKELERLATQYF.

This clone was counted between two and nine times. Within the sample, other DNA sequences also encode this same CDR3. The chain employs TRBV28 and TRBJ1-3, with D possibly matching TRBD1 (5 bases). The CDR3 totals 14 residues. The V gene lost 2 bases and the J gene lost 1 base, with 6 bases spanning the gap. Germline assignment: CDR1 MDHEN and CDR2 SYDVKM. CDR3 residues: CASSLPGSGNTIYF. The CDR3 coding sequence is TGTGCCAGCAGTTTACCAGGGTCTGGAAACACCATATATTTT.

As for this clone: This specimen includes other DNA sequences encoding the same CDR3. The V call is TRBV5-1, the J call TRBJ2-1; 9 bases map to TRBD2. Trimming removed 2 bases from V and 6 bases from J; junction bases left unmatched: 6. The CDR3 covers 15 residues. The germline V gene encodes CDR1 SGHRS and CDR2 YFSETQ. CDR3 bases: TGCGCCAGCAGCTTTTTAGCGGGAGCCGCCAATGAGCAGTTCTTC. Translated: CASSFLAGAANEQFF.

The gene calls are TRBV18 and TRBJ1-1, with D possibly TRBD1 on 6 matching bases. This CDR3 is built from 13 residues. Trimming shortened V by 6 bases and J by 1 base, and 9 bases separated the two germline ends. The germline gives CDR1 KGHSH, CDR2 LQKENI. This CDR3 reads CASSATGNTEAFF. The DNA for the CDR3 is TGTGCCAGCTCGGCGACAGGGAACACTGAAGCTTTCTTT.

The chain recombines TRBV7-3 with TRBJ2-3; D uncertain. The germline V and J ends were trimmed by 2 bases and 2 bases, with 8 bases remaining between them. Germline CDR1 and CDR2: SGHTA and FQGTGA. The CDR3 is 14 residues long. The CDR3 loop reads CASSLGLDTDTQYF. The CDR3 bases are TGTGCCAGCAGCTTAGGGCTGGACACAGATACGCAGTATTTT.